The source of this TCR beta chain is a study of blood T cell repertoires in COVID-19. Across the study: In each case, the material was cDNA or gDNA derived from T cells, B-cell-depleted T cells, or PBMCs.

This clone was picked up one time. Sequencing was performed with immunoSEQ multiplex PCR; in TCRdb, only in-frame clones are kept and a portion is missing. The sample holds more than 200,000 clones, 75% to 90% seen once. The length of the CDR3 is 12 residues. J gave up 6 bases and V 7 bases, and 5 bases lay outside the gene matches. The chain has TRBV12-3 or TRBV12-4 and TRBJ2-7; 8 bases agree with TRBD1. This TCR came from a young man with active or convalescent COVID-19. What was sequenced was peripheral blood. The CDR3 here is CASTDTGGEQYF. The CDR3 DNA follows: TGTGCCAGCACCGACACAGGGGGCGAGCAGTACTTC.